A selection of T cell receptor beta chains follows, all from one sample in a study of T cell changes during pregnancy in multiple sclerosis. Measured with immunoSEQ multiplex PCR; TCRdb has only the in-frame clones, and not every one. This sample yields roughly 30,000 clones, of which approximately 94% are seen a single time; around 0.4% belongs to the top ten. This material consisted of CD4+ T cells from peripheral blood mononuclear cells, taken in the second trimester of pregnancy. These receptors were taken from a female donor with multiple sclerosis, enrolled in a pregnancy study. CDR3s include the opening cysteine and the closing phenylalanine or tryptophan. The D gene is left open where the match is weak. Where a row states a size, it is once, few, many or the class of an expanded clone; other rows omit it.

TRBJ2-1 TRBV9 . . CASSVARVNGEQFF TGTGCCAGCAGCGTAGCACGGGTTAATGGTGAGCAGTTCTTC
TRBJ2-3 TRBV10-2 . . CASKRGPGTDTQYF TGCGCCAGCAAAAGAGGGCCTGGCACAGATACGCAGTATTTT
TRBJ2-1 TRBV19 TRBD2 . CASLAGGQTEQFF TGTGCCAGTTTAGCGGGAGGGCAGACTGAGCAGTTCTTC
TRBJ2-2 TRBV5-6 . . CASTNWGVYTGELFF TGTGCCAGCACGAACTGGGGGGTGTACACCGGGGAGCTGTTTTTT
TRBJ2-3 TRBV27 TRBD1 . CASSLWGQGFTDTQYF TGTGCCAGCAGTTTATGGGGACAGGGGTTTACAGATACGCAGTATTTT
TRBJ2-6 TRBV11-2 TRBD1 . CASSPRAGGLSGANVLTF TGTGCCAGCAGCCCCCGGGCAGGGGGTCTCTCTGGGGCCAACGTCCTGACTTTC
TRBJ1-2 TRBV6-1 . . CASSERGSRGGYTF TGTGCCAGCAGTGAAAGGGGAAGTAGGGGTGGCTACACCTTC
TRBJ2-1 TRBV7-3 . . CASSLLAGNEQFF TGTGCCAGCAGCTTACTTGCGGGCAATGAGCAGTTCTTC
TRBJ1-2 TRBV7-9 . . CASSLLGADGYTF TGTGCCAGCAGCTTACTAGGGGCAGATGGCTACACCTTC
TRBJ1-1 TRBV7-9 . . CASSLNAGSEAFF TGTGCCAGCAGCTTAAACGCGGGTTCTGAAGCTTTCTTT
TRBJ1-1 TRBV18 . . CASSPRTRRHPTSEAFF TGTGCCAGCTCACCACGCACAAGGCGCCACCCGACTTCCGAAGCTTTCTTT
TRBJ2-2 TRBV11-2 . . CASSNYRVRAGELFF TGTGCCAGCAGCAACTACAGGGTTAGGGCCGGGGAGCTGTTTTTT
TRBJ1-2 TRBV18 . . CASSPLSDRINGYTF TGTGCCAGCTCACCACTGTCCGACAGGATAAATGGCTACACCTTC
TRBJ2-3 TRBV5-1 . once CASSLAGRSSQYF TGCGCCAGCAGCTTGGCCGGTAGATCGTCGCAGTATTTT